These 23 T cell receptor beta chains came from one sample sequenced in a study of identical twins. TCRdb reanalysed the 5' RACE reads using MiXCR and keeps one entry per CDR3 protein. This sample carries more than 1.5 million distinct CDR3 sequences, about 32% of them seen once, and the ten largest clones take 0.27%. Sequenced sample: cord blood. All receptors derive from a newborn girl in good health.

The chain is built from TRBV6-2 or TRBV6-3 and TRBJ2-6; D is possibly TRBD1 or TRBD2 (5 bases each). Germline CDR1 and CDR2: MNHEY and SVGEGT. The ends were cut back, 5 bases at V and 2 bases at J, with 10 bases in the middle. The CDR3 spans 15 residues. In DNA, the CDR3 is TGTGCCAGCAGTATATGGGGGACTGGGGCCAACGTCCTGACTTTC. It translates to CASSIWGTGANVLTF.

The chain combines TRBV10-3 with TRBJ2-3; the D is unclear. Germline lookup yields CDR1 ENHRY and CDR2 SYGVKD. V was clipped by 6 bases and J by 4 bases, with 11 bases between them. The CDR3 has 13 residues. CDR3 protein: CAIRELSPDTQYF. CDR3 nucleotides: TGTGCCATCAGGGAACTCAGCCCAGATACGCAGTATTTT.

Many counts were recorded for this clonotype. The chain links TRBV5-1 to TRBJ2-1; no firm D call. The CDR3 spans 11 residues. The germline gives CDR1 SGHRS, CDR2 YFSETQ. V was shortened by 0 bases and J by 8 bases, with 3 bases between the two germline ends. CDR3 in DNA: TGCGCCAGCAGCTTGGCGTATGAGCAGTTCTTC. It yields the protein CASSLAYEQFF.

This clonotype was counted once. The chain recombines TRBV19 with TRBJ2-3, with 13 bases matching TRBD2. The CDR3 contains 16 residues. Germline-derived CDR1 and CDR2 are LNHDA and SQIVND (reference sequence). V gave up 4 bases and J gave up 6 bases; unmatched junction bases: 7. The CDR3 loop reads CASSRGLAGTMDTQYF. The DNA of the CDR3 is TGTGCCAGTAGTAGGGGACTAGCGGGAACAATGGATACGCAGTATTTT.

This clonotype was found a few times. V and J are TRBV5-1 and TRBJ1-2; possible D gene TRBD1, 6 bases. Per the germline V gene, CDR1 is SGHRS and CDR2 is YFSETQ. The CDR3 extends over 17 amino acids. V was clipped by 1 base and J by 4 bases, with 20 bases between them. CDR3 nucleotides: TGCGCCAGCAGCTTGTGGCGCCAGACAGGCGGGTTCTATGGCTACACCTTC. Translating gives CASSLWRQTGGFYGYTF.

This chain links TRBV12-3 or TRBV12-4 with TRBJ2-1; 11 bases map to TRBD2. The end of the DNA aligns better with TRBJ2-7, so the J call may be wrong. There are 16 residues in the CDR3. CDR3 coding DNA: TGTGCCAGCCATCCGATTAGCGGGGGGGCCTACAATGAGCAGTACTTC. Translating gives CASHPISGGAYNEQYF.

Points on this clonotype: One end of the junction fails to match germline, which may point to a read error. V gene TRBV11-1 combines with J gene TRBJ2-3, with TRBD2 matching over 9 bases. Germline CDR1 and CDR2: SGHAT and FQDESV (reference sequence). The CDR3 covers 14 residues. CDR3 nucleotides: TGTGCCAGCAGCCCCCGGCGGGGGGGAGATACGCGGTATTTT. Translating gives CASSPRRGGDTRYF.

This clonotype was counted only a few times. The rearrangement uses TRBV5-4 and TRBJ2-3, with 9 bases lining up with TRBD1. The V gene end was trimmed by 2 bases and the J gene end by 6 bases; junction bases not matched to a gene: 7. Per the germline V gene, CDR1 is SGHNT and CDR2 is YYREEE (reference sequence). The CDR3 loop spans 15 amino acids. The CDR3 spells CASSFGDRDRDTQYF. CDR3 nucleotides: TGTGCCAGCAGCTTTGGGGACAGGGATCGGGATACGCAGTATTTT.

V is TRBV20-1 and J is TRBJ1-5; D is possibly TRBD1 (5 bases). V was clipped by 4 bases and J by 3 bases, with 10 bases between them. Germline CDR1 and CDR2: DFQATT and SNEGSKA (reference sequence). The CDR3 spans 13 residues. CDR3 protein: CSAIKGVNQPQHF. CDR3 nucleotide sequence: TGCAGTGCTATTAAAGGGGTCAATCAGCCCCAGCATTTT.

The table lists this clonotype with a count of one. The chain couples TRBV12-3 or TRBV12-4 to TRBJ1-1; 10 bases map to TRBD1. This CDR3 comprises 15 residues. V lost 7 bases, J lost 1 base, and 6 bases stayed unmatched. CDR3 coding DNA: TGTGCCAGCACCTTCCGGGACAGGGGGAACACTGAAGCTTTCTTT. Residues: CASTFRDRGNTEAFF.

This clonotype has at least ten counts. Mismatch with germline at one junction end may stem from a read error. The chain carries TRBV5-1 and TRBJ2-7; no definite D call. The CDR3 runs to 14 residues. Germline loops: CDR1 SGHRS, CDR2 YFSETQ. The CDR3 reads CASSLVGGTYEQYF. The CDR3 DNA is TGTGCCAGCAGCTTAGTTGGCGGAACCTACGAGCAGTACTTC.

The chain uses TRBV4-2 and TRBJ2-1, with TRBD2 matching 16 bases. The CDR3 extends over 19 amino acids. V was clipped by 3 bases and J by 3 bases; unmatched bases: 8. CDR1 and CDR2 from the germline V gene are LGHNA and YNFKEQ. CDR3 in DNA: TGTGCCAGCAGCCAGGTCCCGGGACTAGCGGGGGGGCTCTACAATGAGCAGTTCTTC. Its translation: CASSQVPGLAGGLYNEQFF.

In nucleotides, the CDR3 is TGTGCCAGCAGCCCGAAAACGACTAGCGGGGGGCTGAATACGCAGTATTTT. Translating gives CASSPKTTSGGLNTQYF. V gene TRBV4-2 combines with J gene TRBJ2-3; 13 positions match TRBD2. J lost 7 bases, V lost 4 bases, and 11 bases had no gene match. Per germline, CDR1 LGHNA and CDR2 YNFKEQ. The CDR3 is made up of 17 amino acids.

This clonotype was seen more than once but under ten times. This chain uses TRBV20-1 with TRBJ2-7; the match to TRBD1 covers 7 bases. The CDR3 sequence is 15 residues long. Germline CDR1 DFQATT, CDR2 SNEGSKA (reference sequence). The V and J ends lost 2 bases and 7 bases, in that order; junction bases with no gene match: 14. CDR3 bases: TGCAGTGCTAGATGGACAGGCCGTCGGTCATGGGAGCAGTACTTC. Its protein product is CSARWTGRRSWEQYF.

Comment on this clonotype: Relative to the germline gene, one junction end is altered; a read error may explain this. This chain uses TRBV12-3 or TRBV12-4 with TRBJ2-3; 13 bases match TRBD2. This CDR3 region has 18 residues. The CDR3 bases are TGTGCCAGCAGTTTAGCGTGGACTAGCGGGGGCACCGCAGATATGCAGTATTTT. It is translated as CASSLAWTSGGTADMQYF.

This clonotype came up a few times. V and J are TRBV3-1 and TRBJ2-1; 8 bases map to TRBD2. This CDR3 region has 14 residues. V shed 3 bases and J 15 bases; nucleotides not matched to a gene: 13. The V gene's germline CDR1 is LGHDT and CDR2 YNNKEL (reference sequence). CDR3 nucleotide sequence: TGTGCCAGCAGCCAGAGGGGACTAGGATTAAGTTCGTTCTTC. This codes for CASSQRGLGLSSFF.

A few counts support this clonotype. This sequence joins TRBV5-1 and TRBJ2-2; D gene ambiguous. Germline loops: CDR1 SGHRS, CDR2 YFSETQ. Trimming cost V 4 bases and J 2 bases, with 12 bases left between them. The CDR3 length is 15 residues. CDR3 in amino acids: CASSVGSRNTGELFF. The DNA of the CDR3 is TGCGCCAGCAGCGTCGGGTCCAGAAACACCGGGGAGCTGTTTTTT.

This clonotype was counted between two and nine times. CDR3 sequence: CASSRGQGLYEQYF. DNA of the CDR3: TGTGCCAGCAGCCGAGGACAGGGGTTATACGAGCAGTACTTC. The chain recombines TRBV12-3 or TRBV12-4 with TRBJ2-7; the match to TRBD1 covers 9 bases. This CDR3 is 14 amino acids long. The V gene end was trimmed by 6 bases and the J gene end by 4 bases; junction bases not matched to a gene: 7.

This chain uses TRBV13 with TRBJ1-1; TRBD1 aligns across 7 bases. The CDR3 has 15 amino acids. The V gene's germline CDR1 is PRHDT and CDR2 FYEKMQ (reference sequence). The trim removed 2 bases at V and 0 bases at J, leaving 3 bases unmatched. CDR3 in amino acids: CASSLHQGVNTEAFF. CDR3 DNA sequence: TGTGCCAGCAGCTTACATCAGGGGGTGAACACTGAAGCTTTCTTT.

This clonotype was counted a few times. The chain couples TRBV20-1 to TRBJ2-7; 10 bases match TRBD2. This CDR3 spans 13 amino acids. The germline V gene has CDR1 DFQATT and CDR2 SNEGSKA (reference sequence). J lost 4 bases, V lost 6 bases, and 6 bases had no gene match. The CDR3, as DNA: TGCAGTGCCAAAGCGGGGGGGCAATACGAGCAGTACTTC. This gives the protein CSAKAGGQYEQYF.

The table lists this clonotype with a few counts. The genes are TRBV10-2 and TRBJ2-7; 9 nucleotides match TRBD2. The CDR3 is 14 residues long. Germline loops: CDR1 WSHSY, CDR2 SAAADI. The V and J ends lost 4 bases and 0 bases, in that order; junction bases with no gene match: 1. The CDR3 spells CASSGLAVSYEQYF. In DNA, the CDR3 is TGCGCCAGCAGTGGACTAGCGGTCTCCTACGAGCAGTACTTC.

The CDR3 region has the DNA TGTGCCAGCAGATCTGGGGGCTACACCTTC. Protein sequence: CASRSGGYTF. This sequence joins TRBV6-1 and TRBJ1-2; D is unresolved. Per the germline V gene, CDR1 is MNHNS and CDR2 is SASEGT. Trimming pared 6 bases from V and 8 bases from J, leaving 7 bases between. The CDR3 sequence is 10 residues long.

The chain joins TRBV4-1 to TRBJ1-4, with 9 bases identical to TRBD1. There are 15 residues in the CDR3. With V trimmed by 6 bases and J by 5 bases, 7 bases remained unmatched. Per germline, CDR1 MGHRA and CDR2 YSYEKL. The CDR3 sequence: CASRDWDRENEKLFF. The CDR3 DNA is TGCGCCAGCAGGGATTGGGACAGGGAGAATGAAAAACTGTTTTTT.